The source of this TCR beta chain is a study of shared clonotypes between healthy human individuals. Assay used: immunoSEQ multiplex PCR; TCRdb lists only in-frame clones, some missing. This sample yields fewer than 2.5 million clones, of which 80% to 95% are seen a single time; about 0.38% belongs to the top ten. Only Caucasian adults living in Nashville, Tennessee served as donors. The germline gives CDR1 MDHEN, CDR2 SYDVKM. This CDR3 has 13 residues. Trimming left V 5 bases short and J 0 bases short, with 6 bases between. The sequencing input was naive CD4+ T cells from PBMCs. Indicated subset: CD45RA+ positively selected. The sequence was obtained from a man younger than 35 in good health. Some clones in this sample may be carry-over from other donors' samples. V is TRBV28 and J is TRBJ2-3; D is undetermined. DNA of the CDR3: TGTGCCAGCAGTGCCGCTAGCACAGATACGCAGTATTTT. It is translated as CASSAASTDTQYF.